What follows are 9 T cell receptor beta chains derived from one specimen sequenced in a study of long-term antiretroviral therapy in people with HIV. Survey-level resolution applied to immunoSEQ assay v3.0. The data were produced by immunoSEQ multiplex PCR, yet TCRdb's version contains in-frame clones alone and is incomplete. The table shows about 29,000 clones, with 95% occurring only once. The sample consisted of unsorted PBMCs, taken 5.3 years after starting antiretroviral therapy. Receptors were obtained from a man aged 25-45 years with HIV.

The genes are TRBV2 and TRBJ1-2; 9 nucleotides agree with TRBD1. Germline CDR1 reads SNHLY; CDR2 reads FYNNEI. With V trimmed by 4 bases and J by 5 bases, 17 bases remained unmatched. The CDR3 consists of 18 residues. CDR3 DNA sequence: TGTGCCAGCAGTGGGAAGACGGGACAGGGCCAGGGATGGTATGGCTACACCTTC. Protein product: CASSGKTGQGQGWYGYTF.

Only one count was recorded for this clone. The V call is TRBV5-1, the J call TRBJ2-5; 8 positions match TRBD1. V was clipped by 2 bases and J by 2 bases; unmatched bases: 5. Per the germline V gene, CDR1 is SGHRS and CDR2 is YFSETQ. The CDR3 contains 15 residues. CDR3 region: CASSFQGAGQETQYF. Written as DNA, the CDR3 is TGCGCCAGCAGCTTTCAGGGGGCAGGACAAGAGACCCAGTACTTC.

The V and J genes are TRBV30 and TRBJ1-2; D possibly corresponds to TRBD1 (5 bases). CDR1 is GTSNPN, CDR2 SVGIG, per germline (reference sequence). This CDR3 has 14 amino acids. V shed 2 bases and J shed 0 bases, with 10 bases lying between them. CDR3 nucleotide sequence: TGTGCCTGGAGTTGGGGAGGGGCTAACTATGGCTACACCTTC. Translation: CAWSWGGANYGYTF.

J is TRBJ2-2 and V is TRBV2; no definite D call. The CDR3 spans 13 residues. Germline CDR1 SNHLY, CDR2 FYNNEI. Trimming pared 8 bases from V and 6 bases from J, leaving 13 bases between. CDR3 amino acids: CASLRLPAGELFF. The DNA for the CDR3 is TGTGCCAGCCTAAGACTGCCCGCCGGGGAGCTGTTTTTT.

The V call is TRBV15, the J call TRBJ1-2, with D possibly being TRBD1 (6 bases). V gave up 0 bases and J gave up 3 bases, with 11 bases separating them. Germline-derived CDR1 and CDR2 are LNHNV and YYDKDF (reference sequence). CDR3 length: 15 residues. Here the CDR3 reads CATSRDIQGDYGYTF. The CDR3 DNA follows: TGTGCCACCAGCAGAGATATACAGGGTGACTATGGCTACACCTTC.

This sequence joins TRBV5-1 and TRBJ2-7; the match to TRBD1 covers 9 bases. The V gene end was trimmed by 1 base and the J gene end by 3 bases; junction bases not matched to a gene: 14. The CDR3 covers 18 residues. Per germline, CDR1 SGHRS and CDR2 YFSETQ. CDR3 amino acids: CASSLTDRGGLNIYEQYF. CDR3 bases: TGCGCCAGCAGCTTGACGGACAGGGGCGGACTAAATATCTACGAGCAGTACTTC.

The chain employs TRBV5-4 and TRBJ1-1, with TRBD1 matching over 9 bases. The V segment lost 0 bases and the J segment 7 bases; nucleotides outside the gene matches: 7. CDR1 is SGHNT, CDR2 YYREEE, per germline (reference sequence). The length of the CDR3 is 15 residues. For the CDR3, the DNA is TGTGCCAGCAGCTTGGATCCTACAGGGGGCCATGAAGCTTTCTTT. It encodes CASSLDPTGGHEAFF. Filled out from reference TRBV5-4 and TRBJ1-1, the complete variable domain reads ETGVTQSPTHLIKTRGQQVTLRCSSQSGHNTVSWYQQALGQGPQFIFQYYREEENGRGNFPPRFSGLQFPNYSSELNVNALELDDSALYLCASSLDPTGGHEAFFGQGTRLTVV.

The V and J genes are TRBV9 and TRBJ2-7; D assignment may be TRBD1 or TRBD2 (5 bases each). The ends were cut back, 3 bases at V and 3 bases at J, with 10 bases in the middle. The V gene's germline CDR1 is SGDLS and CDR2 YYNGEE. CDR3 length equals 13 residues. CDR3 sequence (DNA): TGTGCCAGCAGCGCCGGGGACGGCTACGAGCAGTACTTC. This encodes CASSAGDGYEQYF. Full variable domain (rest looked up from reference TRBV9 and TRBJ2-7): DSGVTQTPKHLITATGQRVTLRCSPRSGDLSVYWYQQSLDQGLQFLIQYYNGEERAKGNILERFSAQQFPDLHSELNLSSLELGDSALYFCASSAGDGYEQYFGPGTRLTVT.

The rearrangement uses TRBV29-1 and TRBJ1-2, with 7 bases identical to TRBD1. This CDR3 region has 13 residues. CDR1 and CDR2 (germline): SQVTM, ANQGSEA. Unmatched junction bases numbered 8, after V lost 6 bases and J lost 4 bases. CDR3 residues: CSVSHGTAYGYTF. The CDR3 region has the DNA TGCAGCGTCTCCCACGGGACAGCCTATGGCTACACCTTC.